This TCR beta chain comes out of a study of cytotoxic CD8 clonotypes in ibrutinib-treated CLL. Whole-study findings and limits: Sustained-remission patients were sampled at one set of times and progressing patients at different ones. Contraction or stability on treatment characterized the public clonotypes, which were uncommon.

V was shortened by 6 bases and J by 4 bases, with 12 bases between the two germline ends. CDR1 and CDR2 from the germline V gene are MNHNY and SVGAGI (reference sequence). The CDR3 contains 13 residues. This clone was seen a handful of times. Its specificity is unknown. A 1 in 200,000 to 1 in 1 million T cell depth was the sequencing target. Method: immunoSEQ multiplex PCR; TCRdb's copy keeps in-frame clones and lacks some. The sample contains about 39,000 clones, 68% of which appear only once. Sequencing used PBMCs, obtained at disease progression, from a patient treated with ibrutinib. V and J are TRBV6-6 and TRBJ1-2; no reliable D call. This sequence was found in a human donor with chronic lymphocytic leukemia. CDR3 in DNA: TGTGCCAGCAGCCTGCGCGGGTTCTATGGCTACACCTTC. Its protein is CASSLRGFYGYTF.